This paragraph covers one T cell receptor beta chain sequence. Its target antigen remains unknown. Base qualities are not recorded, but no much larger clone differs from it by a single base. The CDR3 numbers 14 residues from cysteine through phenylalanine. Only the CDR3 DNA stays, 42 bases, in frame from base 1. V loses 4 bases, J loses 4 bases, and the germline ends lie 14 bases apart. Based on the germline V gene, the CDR1 and CDR2 sequences are SGHRS and YFSETQ. This record comes from a study of blood T cell repertoires in COVID-19 (dated by TCRdb to the early 2020s). About the study as a whole: Samples covering the acute and convalescent phases of COVID-19 were provided by collaborators in the United States, Italy and Spain. The prospective study material was composed of cDNA or gDNA derived from T cells, B-cell-depleted T cells, or PBMCs. Subjects who had been exposed to COVID-19, were actively infected with it, or had recovered from it provided the deeply sampled blood TCRbeta repertoires that made up the dataset. The repertoires were made available in a free public database intended to serve as a resource for research on the immune response to SARS-CoV-2. Samples came from the ongoing ImmuneRACE study (first 160 participants) plus 1,254 subjects from 6 global collaborators. Sample metadata almost always included a de-identified subject ID, COVID-19 status, age in years and sex. Where HLA class I and class II types were available, the types were taken from metadata supplied by the sample provider, not from assay-based typing. Beyond this particular receptor, the publication reports: How much clinical and demographic metadata was included differed by source and by participant, and the metadata was provided uncurated.

Enrolling through a virtual design, the prospective study's participants ranged in age from roughly 18 to 89 years and lived across roughly 24 United States geographic areas. To assign participants to cohorts, the prospective study relied on clinical history that participants themselves reported in a screening survey and a study questionnaire. Recovered participants in ImmuneRACE Cohort 3 were defined by two consecutive negative NP/OP PCR tests, clearance by a healthcare professional, or resolution of symptoms. Each participant in the prospective study had whole blood, serum and a nasopharyngeal or oropharyngeal swab collected by mobile phlebotomists. Additional blood draws and questionnaires over an approximately 2-month period could optionally be provided by prospective study participants. Blood samples from the prospective study were shipped frozen or at room temperature prior to DNA extraction.

The immunoSEQ Assay, a bias-controlled multiplex PCR, was used to amplify TCRbeta CDR3 regions from genomic DNA. The paper's processing steps were these. The number of nucleated cells in each sample was estimated by amplification of reference gene primers within the assay. Sequence reads were collapsed and filtered to measure the absolute abundance of every unique TCRbeta CDR3 rearrangement. Productive Simpson clonality was computed per sample as the square root of Simpson's diversity index over productive rearrangements. TCRdb's version of the immuneACCESS table is confined to in-frame rearrangements and falls short of the full clone set. An unresolved V gene accounts for under half of the shortfall where checked; the remainder is of unknown origin. V and J calls plus clone size are reproduced from that table; the DNA served to infer D and trimming. The sample table holds hundreds of thousands of clones, of which approximately 90% were seen once. The ten largest clonotypes hold 2.4% of the sample.

This clonotype originated in a woman younger than 35 who had recovered from COVID-19. In this chain, TRBV5-1 is recombined with TRBJ2-5; tentative D gene TRBD1, with 5 bases matching. The material sequenced was PBMCs or T cells enriched from blood (not recorded which). The CDR3 loop reads CASSQGKGLETQYF. The sequence in DNA is TGCGCCAGCAGCCAAGGGAAGGGGCTAGAGACCCAGTACTTC.